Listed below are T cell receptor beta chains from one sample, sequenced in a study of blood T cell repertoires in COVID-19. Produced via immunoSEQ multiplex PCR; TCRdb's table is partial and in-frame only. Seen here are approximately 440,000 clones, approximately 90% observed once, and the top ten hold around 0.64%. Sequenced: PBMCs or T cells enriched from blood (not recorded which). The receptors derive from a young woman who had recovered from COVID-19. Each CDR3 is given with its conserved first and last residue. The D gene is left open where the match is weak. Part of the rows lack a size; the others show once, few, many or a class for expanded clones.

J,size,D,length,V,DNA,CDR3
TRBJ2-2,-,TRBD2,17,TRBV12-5,TGTGCTAGTGGTTTGGTCCTCCGGGGGGGGCGCACCGGGGAGCTGTTTTTT,CASGLVLRGGRTGELFF
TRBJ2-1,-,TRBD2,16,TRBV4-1,TGCGCCAGCAGCCAAGAGGGACTAGCGGACTACAATGAGCAGTTCTTC,CASSQEGLADYNEQFF
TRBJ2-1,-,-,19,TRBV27,TGTGCCAGCAGTTCTCACCCCCCCCGACTCGCTCACCCCTACAATGAGCAGTTCTTC,CASSSHPPRLAHPYNEQFF
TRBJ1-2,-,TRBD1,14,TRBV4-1,TGCGCCAGCAGCCCCGGACAGGATGACTATGGCTACACCTTC,CASSPGQDDYGYTF
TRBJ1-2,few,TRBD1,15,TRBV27,TGTGCCAGCAGGCGGACAGGGGGCTTCAGGGGTGGCTACACCTTC,CASRRTGGFRGGYTF
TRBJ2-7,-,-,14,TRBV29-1,TGCAGCGTTGCACGGGATACTTCATCCTACGAGCAGTACTTC,CSVARDTSSYEQYF
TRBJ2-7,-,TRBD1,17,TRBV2,TGTGCCAGCAGCTCCACTTTTGGACAGGGCCGCGCCTACGAGCAGTACTTC,CASSSTFGQGRAYEQYF
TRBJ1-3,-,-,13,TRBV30,TGTGCCTGGACCCAACTTCCTGGAAACACCATATATTTT,CAWTQLPGNTIYF
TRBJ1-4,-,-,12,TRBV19,TGTGCCAGTAGTATCACGGGTGAAAAACTGTTTTTT,CASSITGEKLFF
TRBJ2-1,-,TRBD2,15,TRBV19,TGTGCCAGTAGTAATCTAGCGGGGGGGCCAAATGAGCAGTTCTTC,CASSNLAGGPNEQFF
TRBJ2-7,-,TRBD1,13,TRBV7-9,TGTGCCAGCAGCCCGGACAGGGGAGGCGAGCAGTACTTC,CASSPDRGGEQYF